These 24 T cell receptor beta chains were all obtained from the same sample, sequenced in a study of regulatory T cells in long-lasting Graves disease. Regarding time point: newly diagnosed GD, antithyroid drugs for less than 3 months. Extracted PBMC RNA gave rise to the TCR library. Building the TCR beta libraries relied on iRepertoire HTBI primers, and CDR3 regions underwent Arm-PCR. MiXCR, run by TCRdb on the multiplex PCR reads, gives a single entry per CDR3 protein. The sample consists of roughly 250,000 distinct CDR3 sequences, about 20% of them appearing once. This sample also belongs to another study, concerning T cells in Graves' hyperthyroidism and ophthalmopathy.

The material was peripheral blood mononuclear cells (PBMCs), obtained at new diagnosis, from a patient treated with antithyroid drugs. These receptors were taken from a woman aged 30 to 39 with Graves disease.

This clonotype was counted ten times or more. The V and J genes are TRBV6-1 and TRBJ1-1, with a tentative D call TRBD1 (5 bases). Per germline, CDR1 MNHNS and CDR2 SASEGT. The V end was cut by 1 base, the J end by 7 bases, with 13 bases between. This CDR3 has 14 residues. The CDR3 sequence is CASSEVPGTLEAFF. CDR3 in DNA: TGTGCCAGCAGTGAAGTTCCCGGGACCCTTGAAGCTTTCTTT.

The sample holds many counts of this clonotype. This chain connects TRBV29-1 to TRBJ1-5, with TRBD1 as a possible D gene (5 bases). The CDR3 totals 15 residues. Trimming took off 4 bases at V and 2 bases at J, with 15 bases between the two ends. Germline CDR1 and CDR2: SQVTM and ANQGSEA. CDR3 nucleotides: TGCAGCGTTGCCCTCGGGGGACGAGGCAATCAGCCCCAGCATTTT. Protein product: CSVALGGRGNQPQHF.

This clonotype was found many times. The CDR3 loop is CASSPTGQFTEAFF. CDR3 nucleotides: TGTGCCAGCAGCCCGACAGGACAGTTCACTGAAGCTTTCTTT. This rearrangement joins TRBV6-1 to TRBJ1-1; D might be TRBD1 (6 bases). Deletions cut 6 bases from V and 4 bases from J, with 15 bases between. Germline V gives CDR1 MNHNS, CDR2 SASEGT. This CDR3 comprises 14 residues.

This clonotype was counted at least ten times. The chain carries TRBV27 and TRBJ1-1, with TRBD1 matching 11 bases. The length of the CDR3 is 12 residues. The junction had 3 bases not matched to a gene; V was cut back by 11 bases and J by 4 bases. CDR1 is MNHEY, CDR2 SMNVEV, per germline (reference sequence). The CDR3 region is CAVGQGATEAFF. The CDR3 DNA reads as TGTGCCGTTGGACAGGGGGCCACTGAAGCTTTCTTT.

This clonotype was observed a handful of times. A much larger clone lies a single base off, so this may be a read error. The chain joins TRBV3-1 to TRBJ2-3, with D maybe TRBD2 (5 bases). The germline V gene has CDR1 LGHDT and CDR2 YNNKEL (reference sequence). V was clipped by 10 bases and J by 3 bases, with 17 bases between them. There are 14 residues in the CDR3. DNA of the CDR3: TGTGCCACAAGCGGACGAGGGCCAACAGATACGCAGTATTTT. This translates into CATSGRGPTDTQYF.

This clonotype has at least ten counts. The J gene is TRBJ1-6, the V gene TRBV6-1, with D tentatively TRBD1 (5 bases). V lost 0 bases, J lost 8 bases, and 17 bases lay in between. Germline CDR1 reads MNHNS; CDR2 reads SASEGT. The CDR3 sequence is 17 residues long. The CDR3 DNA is TGTGCCAGCAGTGAAGCATTCGCAAGCGGGGCCGATTCACCCCTCCACTTT. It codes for CASSEAFASGADSPLHF.

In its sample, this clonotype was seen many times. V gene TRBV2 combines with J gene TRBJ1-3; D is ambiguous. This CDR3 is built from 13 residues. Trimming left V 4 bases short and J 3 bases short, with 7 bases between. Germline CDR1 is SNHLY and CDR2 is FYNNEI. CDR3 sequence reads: CASSVGSGNTIYF. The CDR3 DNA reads TGTGCCAGCAGTGTAGGGAGTGGAAACACCATATATTTT. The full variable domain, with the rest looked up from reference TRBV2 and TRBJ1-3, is EPEVTQTPSHQVTQMGQEVILRCVPISNHLYFYWYRQILGQKVEFLVSFYNNEISEKSEIFDDQFSVERPDGSNFTLKIRSTKLEDSAMYFCASSVGSGNTIYFGEGSWLTVV.

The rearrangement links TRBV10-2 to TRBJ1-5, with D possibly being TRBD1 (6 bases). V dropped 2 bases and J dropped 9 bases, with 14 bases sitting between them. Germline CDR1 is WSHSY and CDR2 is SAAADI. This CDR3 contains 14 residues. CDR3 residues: CASSEGGRGTPQHF. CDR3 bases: TGCGCCAGCAGTGAGGGGGGGCGGGGCACGCCCCAGCATTTT.

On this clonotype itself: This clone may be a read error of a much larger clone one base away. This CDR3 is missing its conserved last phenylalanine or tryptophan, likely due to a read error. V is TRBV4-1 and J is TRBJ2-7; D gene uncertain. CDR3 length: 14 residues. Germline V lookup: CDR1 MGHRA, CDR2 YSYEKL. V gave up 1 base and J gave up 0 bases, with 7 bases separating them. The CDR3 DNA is TGCGCCAGCAGCCAAGTCGCAGTCTCCTACGAGCAGTACTTA. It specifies CASSQVAVSYEQYL.

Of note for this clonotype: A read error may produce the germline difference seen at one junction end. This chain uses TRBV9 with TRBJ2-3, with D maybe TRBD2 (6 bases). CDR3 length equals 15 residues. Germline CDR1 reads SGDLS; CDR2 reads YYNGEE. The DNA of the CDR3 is TGTGCCGGCAGCCCCTGGGGCGGGGGCACAGATACGCAGTATTTT. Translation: CAGSPWGGGTDTQYF.

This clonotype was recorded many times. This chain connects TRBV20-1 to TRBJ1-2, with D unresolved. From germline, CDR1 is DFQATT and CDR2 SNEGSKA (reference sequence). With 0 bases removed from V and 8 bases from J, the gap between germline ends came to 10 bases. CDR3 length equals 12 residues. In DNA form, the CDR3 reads TGCAGTGCTAGAGAGCAGACGGTGGGCTACACCTTC. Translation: CSAREQTVGYTF.

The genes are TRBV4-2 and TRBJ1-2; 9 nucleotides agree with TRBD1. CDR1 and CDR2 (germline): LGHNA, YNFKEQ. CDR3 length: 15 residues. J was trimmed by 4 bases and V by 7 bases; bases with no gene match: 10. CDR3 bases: TGTGCCAGCACCCAGGGACAGGGCTTTAGCTATGGCTACACCTTC. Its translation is CASTQGQGFSYGYTF.

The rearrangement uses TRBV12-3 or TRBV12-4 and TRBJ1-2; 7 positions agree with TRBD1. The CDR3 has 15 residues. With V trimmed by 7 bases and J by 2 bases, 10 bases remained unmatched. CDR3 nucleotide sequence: TGTGCCAGCACCCTAAGACAGGGAATAAACTATGGCTACACCTTC. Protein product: CASTLRQGINYGYTF.

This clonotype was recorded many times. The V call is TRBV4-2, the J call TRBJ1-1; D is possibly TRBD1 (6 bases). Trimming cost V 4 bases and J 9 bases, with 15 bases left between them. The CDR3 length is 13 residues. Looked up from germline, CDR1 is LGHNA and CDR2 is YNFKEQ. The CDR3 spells CASSLTGPAQAFF. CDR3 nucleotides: TGTGCCAGCAGCCTAACAGGGCCCGCTCAAGCTTTCTTT.

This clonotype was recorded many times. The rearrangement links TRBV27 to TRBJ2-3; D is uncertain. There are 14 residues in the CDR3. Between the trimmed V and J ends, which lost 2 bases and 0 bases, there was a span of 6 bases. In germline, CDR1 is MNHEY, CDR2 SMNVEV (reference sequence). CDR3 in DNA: TGTGCCAGCAGTTTAGGGGTCAGCACAGATACGCAGTATTTT. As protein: CASSLGVSTDTQYF.

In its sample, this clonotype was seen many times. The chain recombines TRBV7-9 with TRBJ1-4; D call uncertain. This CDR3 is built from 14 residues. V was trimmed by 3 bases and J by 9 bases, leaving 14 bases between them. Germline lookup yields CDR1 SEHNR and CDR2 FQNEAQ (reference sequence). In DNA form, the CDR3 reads TGTGCCAGCAGCTTCGGGGATTCGGTACAAAAACTGTTTTTT. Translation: CASSFGDSVQKLFF. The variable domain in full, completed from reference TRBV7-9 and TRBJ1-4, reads DTGVSQNPRHKITKRGQNVTFRCDPISEHNRLYWYRQTLGQGPEFLTYFQNEAQLEKSRLLSDRFSAERPKGSFSTLEIQRTEQGDSAMYLCASSFGDSVQKLFFGSGTQLSVL.

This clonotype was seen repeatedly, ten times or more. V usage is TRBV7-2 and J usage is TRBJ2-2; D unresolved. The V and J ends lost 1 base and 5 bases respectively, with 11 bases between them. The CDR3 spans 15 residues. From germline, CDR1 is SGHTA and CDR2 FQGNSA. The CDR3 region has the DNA TGTGCCAGCAGCTTAGATTCTGGGCTAACCGGGGAGCTGTTTTTT. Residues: CASSLDSGLTGELFF.

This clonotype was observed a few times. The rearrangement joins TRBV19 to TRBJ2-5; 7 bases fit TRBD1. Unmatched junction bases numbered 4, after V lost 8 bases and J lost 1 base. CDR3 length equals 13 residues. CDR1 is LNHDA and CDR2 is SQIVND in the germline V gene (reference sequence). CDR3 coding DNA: TGTGCCAGTGAGGGGACAGCCCAAGAGACCCAGTACTTC. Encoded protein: CASEGTAQETQYF.

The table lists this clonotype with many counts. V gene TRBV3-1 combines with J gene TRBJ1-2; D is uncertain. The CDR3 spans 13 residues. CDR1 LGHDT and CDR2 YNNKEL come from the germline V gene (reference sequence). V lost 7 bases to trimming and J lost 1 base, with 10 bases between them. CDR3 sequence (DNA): TGTGCCAGCAAAGGTTTCAATAACTATGGCTACACCTTC. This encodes CASKGFNNYGYTF.

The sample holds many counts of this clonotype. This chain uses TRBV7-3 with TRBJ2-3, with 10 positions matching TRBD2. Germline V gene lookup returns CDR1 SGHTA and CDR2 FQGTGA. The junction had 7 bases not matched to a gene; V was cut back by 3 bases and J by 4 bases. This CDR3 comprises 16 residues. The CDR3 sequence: CASSLGTSGAADTQYF. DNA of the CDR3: TGTGCCAGCAGCTTGGGAACTAGCGGGGCTGCAGATACGCAGTATTTT.

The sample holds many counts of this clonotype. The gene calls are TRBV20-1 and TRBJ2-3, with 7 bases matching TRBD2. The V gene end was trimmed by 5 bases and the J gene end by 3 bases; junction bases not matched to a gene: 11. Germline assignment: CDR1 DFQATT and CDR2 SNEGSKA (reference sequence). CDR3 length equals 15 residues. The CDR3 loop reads CSARTGTIGTDTQYF. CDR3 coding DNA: TGCAGTGCTCGAACCGGGACTATAGGTACAGATACGCAGTATTTT.

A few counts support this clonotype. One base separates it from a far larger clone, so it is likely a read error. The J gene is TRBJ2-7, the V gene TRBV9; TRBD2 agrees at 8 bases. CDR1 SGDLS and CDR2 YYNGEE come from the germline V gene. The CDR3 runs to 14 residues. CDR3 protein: CASSGAGEVYEQCF. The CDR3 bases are TGTGCCAGTAGCGGGGCAGGGGAAGTCTACGAGCAGTGCTTC.

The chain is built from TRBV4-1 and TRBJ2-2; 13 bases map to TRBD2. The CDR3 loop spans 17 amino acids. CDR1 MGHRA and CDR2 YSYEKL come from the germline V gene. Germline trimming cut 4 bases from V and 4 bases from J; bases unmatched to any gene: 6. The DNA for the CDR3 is TGCGCCAGCAGCCGCGGACTAGCGGGGGTCACCACCGGGGAGCTGTTTTTT. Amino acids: CASSRGLAGVTTGELFF.

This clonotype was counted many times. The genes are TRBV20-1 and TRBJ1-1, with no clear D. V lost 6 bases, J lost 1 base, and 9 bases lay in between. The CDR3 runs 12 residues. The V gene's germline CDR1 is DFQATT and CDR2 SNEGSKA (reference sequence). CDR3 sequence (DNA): TGCAGTGCCGCCCCATGGAACACTGAAGCTTTCTTT. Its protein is CSAAPWNTEAFF.